This note documents a single T cell receptor (beta chain) sequence. What it binds is unknown. Trimming shortened V by 7 bases and J by 2 bases, and 9 bases separated the two germline ends. The V gene's germline CDR1 is MDHEN and CDR2 SYDVKM. The CDR3 length is 12 residues. This sample is part of a study of cytomegalovirus exposure and HLA in healthy donors. Study context: The roughly 670 first-cohort repertoires shared a platform with the 120 validation repertoires, as reported in a later analysis.

Study findings and constraints: TCR beta chains numbering 164 were designated cytomegalovirus-associated. Among TCR sequences, most were rare, though some public TCRs appeared in many donors. High specificity and sensitivity for cytomegalovirus status were reported for the classifier.

Profiled with immunoSEQ multiplex PCR; TCRdb holds only in-frame clones, not every one. The sample records approximately 300,000 clones, 70% to 90% being singletons. This clonotype was sampled from a woman aged 18 to 35 in good health and CMV-seronegative. The specimen sequenced was PBMCs. The genes are TRBV28 and TRBJ2-7, with D perhaps matching TRBD2 (5 bases). The CDR3 DNA is TGTGCCAGCACCCCCGGGACCTACGAGCAGTACTTC. Translating it yields CASTPGTYEQYF.